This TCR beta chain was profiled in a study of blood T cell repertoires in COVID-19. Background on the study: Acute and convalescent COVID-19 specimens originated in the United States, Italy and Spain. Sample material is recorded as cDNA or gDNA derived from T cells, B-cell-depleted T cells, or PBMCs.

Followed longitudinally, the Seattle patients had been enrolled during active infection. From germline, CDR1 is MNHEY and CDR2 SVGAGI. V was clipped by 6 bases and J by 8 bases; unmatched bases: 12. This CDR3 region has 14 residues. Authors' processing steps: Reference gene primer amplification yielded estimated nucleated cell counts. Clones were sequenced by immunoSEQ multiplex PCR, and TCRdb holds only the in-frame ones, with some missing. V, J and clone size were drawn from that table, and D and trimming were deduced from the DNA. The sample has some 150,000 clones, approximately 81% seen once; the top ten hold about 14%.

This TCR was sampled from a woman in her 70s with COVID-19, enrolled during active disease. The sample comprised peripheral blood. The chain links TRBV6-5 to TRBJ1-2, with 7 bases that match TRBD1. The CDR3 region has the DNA TGTGCCAGCAGCCCGAACGACAGGGAACGGGGCTACACCTTC. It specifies CASSPNDRERGYTF.